This TCR beta chain was retrieved from a study of T cells in localized non-small cell lung cancer. The CDR3 totals 12 residues. The germline gives CDR1 MNHNS, CDR2 SASEGT. Trimming removed 3 bases from V and 2 bases from J, with 5 bases in between. Repertoires were generated with immunoSEQ multiplex PCR, while TCRdb's copy carries only in-frame clones and drops some. The sample yields 30,000 to 35,000 clones, around 93% seen once. The J gene is TRBJ2-7, the V gene TRBV6-1; D is unclear. Sequencing used peripheral blood mononuclear cells, obtained before any cancer treatment. This sequence originates from a female donor at least 60 years old with stage II lung adenocarcinoma. DNA for the CDR3: TGTGCCAGCAGTGAGGGGACCTACGAGCAGTACTTC. Amino acids: CASSEGTYEQYF.